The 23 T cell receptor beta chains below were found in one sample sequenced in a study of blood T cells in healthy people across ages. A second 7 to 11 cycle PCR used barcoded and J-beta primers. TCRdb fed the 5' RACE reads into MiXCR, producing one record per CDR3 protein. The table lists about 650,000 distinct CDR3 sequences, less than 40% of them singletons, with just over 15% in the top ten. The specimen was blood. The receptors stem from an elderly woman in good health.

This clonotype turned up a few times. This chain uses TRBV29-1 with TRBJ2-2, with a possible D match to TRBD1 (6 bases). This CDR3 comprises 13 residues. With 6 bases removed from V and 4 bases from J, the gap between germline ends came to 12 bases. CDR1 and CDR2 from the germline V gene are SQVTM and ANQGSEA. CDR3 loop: CSVQGTLTGELFF. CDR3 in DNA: TGCAGCGTACAGGGTACTCTCACCGGGGAGCTGTTTTTT.

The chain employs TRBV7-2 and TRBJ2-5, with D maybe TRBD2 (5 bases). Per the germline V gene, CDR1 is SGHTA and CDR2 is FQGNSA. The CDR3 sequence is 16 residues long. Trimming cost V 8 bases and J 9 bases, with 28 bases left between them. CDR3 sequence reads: CASAPRREGGRSPQYF. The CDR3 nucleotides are TGTGCCAGCGCCCCAAGACGTGAGGGCGGACGGTCTCCCCAGTACTTC.

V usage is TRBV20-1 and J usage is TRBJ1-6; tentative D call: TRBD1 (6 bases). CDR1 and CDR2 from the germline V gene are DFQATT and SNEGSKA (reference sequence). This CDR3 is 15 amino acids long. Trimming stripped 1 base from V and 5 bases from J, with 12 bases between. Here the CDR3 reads CSARVQGWDNSPLHF. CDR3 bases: TGCAGTGCTAGAGTACAGGGTTGGGATAATTCACCCCTCCACTTT.

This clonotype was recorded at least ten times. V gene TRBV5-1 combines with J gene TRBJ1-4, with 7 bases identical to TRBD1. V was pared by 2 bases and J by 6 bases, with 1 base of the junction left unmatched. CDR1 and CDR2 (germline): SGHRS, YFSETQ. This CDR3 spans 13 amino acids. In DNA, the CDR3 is TGCGCCAGCAGCTTCGGGACAGATGAAAAACTGTTTTTT. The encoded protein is CASSFGTDEKLFF.

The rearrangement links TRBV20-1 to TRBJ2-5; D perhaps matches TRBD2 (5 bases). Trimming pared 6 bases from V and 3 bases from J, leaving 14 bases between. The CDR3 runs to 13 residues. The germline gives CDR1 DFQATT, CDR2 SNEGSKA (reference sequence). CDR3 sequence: CSAVGEVKETQYF. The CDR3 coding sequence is TGCAGTGCCGTGGGAGAAGTAAAAGAGACCCAGTACTTC.

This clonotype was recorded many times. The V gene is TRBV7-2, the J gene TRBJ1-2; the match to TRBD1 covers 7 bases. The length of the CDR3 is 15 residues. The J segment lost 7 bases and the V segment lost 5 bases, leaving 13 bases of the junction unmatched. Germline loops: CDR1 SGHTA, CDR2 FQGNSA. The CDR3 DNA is TGTGCCAGCAGCACCCTACAGGGGACTTTGGGTGGCTACACCTTC. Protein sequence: CASSTLQGTLGGYTF.

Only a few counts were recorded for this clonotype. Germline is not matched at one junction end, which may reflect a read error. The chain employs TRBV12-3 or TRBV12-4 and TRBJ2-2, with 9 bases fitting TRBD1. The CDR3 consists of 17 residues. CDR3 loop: CASSLGTGAINTGERFF. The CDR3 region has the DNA TGTGCCAGCAGTTTAGGGACAGGGGCCATCAACACCGGGGAGCGGTTTTTT.

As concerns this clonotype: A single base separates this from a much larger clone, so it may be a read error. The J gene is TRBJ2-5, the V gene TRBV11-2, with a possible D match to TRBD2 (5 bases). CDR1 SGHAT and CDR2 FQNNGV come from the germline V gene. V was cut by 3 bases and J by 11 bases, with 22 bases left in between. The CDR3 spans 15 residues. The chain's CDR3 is CASSFTSFRVNEQYF. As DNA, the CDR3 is TGTGCCAGCAGCTTTACTAGTTTCCGGGTGAATGAGCAGTACTTC.

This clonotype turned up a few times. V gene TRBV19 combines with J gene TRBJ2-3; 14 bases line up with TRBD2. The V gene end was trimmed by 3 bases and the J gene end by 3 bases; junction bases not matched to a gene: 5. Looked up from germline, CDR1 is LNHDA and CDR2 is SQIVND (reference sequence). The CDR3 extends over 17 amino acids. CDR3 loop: CASSMGGTSGGTDTQYF. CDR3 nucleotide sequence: TGTGCCAGTAGTATGGGAGGGACTAGCGGGGGTACAGATACGCAGTATTTT. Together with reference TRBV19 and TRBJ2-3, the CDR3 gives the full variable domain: DGGITQSPKYLFRKEGQNVTLSCEQNLNHDAMYWYRQDPGQGLRLIYYSQIVNDFQKGDIAEGYSVSREKKESFPLTVTSAQKNPTAFYLCASSMGGTSGGTDTQYFGPGTRLTVL.

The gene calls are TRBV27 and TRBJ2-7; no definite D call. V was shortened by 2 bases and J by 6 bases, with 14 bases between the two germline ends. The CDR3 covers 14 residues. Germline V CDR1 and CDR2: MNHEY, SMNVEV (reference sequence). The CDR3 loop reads CASSLSWWASEQYF. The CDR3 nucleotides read TGTGCCAGCAGTTTAAGTTGGTGGGCGTCCGAGCAGTACTTC.

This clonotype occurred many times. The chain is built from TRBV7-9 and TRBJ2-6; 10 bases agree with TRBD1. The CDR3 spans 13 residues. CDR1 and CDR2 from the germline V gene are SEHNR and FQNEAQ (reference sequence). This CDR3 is CADRGPGANVLTF. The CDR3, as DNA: TGTGCTGACAGGGGGCCGGGGGCCAACGTCCTGACTTTC.

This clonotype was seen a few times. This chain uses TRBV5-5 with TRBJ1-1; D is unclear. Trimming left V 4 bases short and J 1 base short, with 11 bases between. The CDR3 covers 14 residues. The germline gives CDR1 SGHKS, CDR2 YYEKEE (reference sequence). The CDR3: CASSPYPRNTEAFF. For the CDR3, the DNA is TGTGCCAGCAGCCCTTATCCCAGGAACACTGAAGCTTTCTTT.

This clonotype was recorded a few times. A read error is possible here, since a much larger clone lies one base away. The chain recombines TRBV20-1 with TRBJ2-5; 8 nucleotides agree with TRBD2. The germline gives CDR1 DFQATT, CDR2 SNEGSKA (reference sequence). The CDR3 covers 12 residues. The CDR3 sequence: CRAGLAQETQYF. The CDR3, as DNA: TGCAGGGCCGGACTAGCCCAAGAGACCCAGTACTTC.

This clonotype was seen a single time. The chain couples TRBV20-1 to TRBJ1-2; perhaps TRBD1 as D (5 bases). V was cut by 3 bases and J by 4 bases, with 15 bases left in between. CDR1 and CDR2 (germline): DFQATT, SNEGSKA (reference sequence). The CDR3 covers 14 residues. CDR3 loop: CSASGHGGSYGYTF. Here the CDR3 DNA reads TGCAGTGCTAGTGGCCATGGGGGAAGCTATGGCTACACCTTC.

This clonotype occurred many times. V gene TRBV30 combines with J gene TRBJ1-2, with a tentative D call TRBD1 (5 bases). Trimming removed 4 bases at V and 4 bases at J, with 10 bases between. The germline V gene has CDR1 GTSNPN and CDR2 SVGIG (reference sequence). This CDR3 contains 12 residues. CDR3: CAWMWGSYGYTF. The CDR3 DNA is TGTGCCTGGATGTGGGGCAGCTATGGCTACACCTTC.

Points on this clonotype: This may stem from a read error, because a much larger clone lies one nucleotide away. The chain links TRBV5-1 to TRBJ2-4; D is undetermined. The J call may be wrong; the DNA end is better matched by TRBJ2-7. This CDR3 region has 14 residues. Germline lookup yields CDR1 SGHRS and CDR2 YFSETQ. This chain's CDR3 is CASSLYPGSYEQYF. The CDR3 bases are TGCGCCAGCAGCTTGTATCCAGGCTCCTACGAGCAGTACTTC.

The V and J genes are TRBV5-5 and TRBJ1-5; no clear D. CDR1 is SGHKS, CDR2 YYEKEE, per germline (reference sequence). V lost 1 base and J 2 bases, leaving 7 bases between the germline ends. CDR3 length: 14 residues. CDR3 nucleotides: TGTGCCAGCAGCTTGTATATTGGCAATCAGCCCCAGCATTTT. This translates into CASSLYIGNQPQHF.

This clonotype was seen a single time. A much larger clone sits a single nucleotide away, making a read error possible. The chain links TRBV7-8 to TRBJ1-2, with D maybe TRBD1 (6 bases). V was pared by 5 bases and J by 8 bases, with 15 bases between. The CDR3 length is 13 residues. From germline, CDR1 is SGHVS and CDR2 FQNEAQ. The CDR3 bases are TGTGCCAGCAGCCCGGGGACGGGACAAGGCTACACCTTC. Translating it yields CASSPGTGQGYTF. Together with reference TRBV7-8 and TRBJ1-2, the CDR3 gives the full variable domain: GAGVSQSPRYKVAKRGQDVALRCDPISGHVSLFWYQQALGQGPEFLTYFQNEAQLDKSGLPSDRFFAERPEGSVSTLKIQRTQQEDSAVYLCASSPGTGQGYTFGSGTRLTVV.

This CDR3 is CASSQETGREKLFF. CDR3 DNA sequence: TGTGCCAGCAGCCAAGAGACAGGGAGGGAAAAACTGTTTTTT. The chain links TRBV4-2 to TRBJ1-4, with 7 positions matching TRBD1. After removal of 0 bases from V and 8 bases from J, the junction contained 3 bases not matched to a gene. The CDR3 loop spans 14 amino acids. Germline assignment: CDR1 LGHNA and CDR2 YNFKEQ.

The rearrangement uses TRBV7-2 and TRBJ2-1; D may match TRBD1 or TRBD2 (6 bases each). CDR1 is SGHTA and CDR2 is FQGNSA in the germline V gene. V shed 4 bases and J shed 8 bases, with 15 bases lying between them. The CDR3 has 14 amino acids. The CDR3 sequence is CASSSPNREDEQFF. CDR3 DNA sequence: TGTGCCAGCAGCTCCCCGAACAGGGAGGATGAGCAGTTCTTC.

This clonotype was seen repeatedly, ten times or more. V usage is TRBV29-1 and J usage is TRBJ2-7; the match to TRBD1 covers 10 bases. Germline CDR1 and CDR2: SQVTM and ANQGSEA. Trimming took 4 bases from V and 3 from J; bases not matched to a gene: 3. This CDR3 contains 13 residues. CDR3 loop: CSVGGQGGYEQYF. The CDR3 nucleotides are TGCAGCGTTGGTGGACAGGGGGGCTACGAGCAGTACTTC.

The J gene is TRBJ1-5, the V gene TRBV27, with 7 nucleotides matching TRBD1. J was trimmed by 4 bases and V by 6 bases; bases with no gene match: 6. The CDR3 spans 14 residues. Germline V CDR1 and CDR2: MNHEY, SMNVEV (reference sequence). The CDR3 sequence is CASRPGQRNQPQHF. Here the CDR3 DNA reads TGTGCCAGCAGGCCGGGACAGAGGAATCAGCCCCAGCATTTT.

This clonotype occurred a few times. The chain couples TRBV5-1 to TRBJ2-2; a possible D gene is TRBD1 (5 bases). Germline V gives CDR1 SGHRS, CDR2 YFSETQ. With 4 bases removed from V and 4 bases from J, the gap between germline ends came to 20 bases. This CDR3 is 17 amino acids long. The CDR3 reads CASSRGRSQVGTGELFF. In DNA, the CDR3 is TGCGCCAGCAGCCGCGGAAGGTCACAGGTCGGCACCGGGGAGCTGTTTTTT.